The 31 T cell receptor beta chains presented below share a single source sample, sequenced in a study of OX40 agonist ivuxolimab in advanced cancers. Receptors were amplified or captured by the immunoSEQ multiplex PCR assay. In TCRdb, the immuneACCESS table is reduced to in-frame sequences with V and J assigned. These tables do not hold every clone; where another copy was compared, an unresolved V gene accounts for under half, and the others remain unexplained. For this sample there are 49,000 or so clones; roughly 90% appear just once. The ten largest clones add up to approximately 12% of the sample. This sample comprised CD4+ or CD8+ T cells sorted from blood, obtained in a trial of the OX40 agonist ivuxolimab. All receptors come from an adult with an advanced solid tumor such as melanoma, head and neck, liver or kidney cancer.

The chain has TRBV4-1 and TRBJ2-7, with 7 bases aligning to TRBD2. This CDR3 is 14 amino acids long. With V trimmed by 0 bases and J by 7 bases, 6 bases remained unmatched. Germline V gene lookup returns CDR1 MGHRA and CDR2 YSYEKL. The CDR3 DNA reads as TGCGCCAGCAGCCAAGAGGCAGCCGGGAGGGAGCAGTACTTC. The encoded protein is CASSQEAAGREQYF.

V usage is TRBV13 and J usage is TRBJ2-1; 10 nucleotides line up with TRBD2. This CDR3 spans 14 amino acids. CDR1 and CDR2 from the germline V gene are PRHDT and FYEKMQ (reference sequence). J gave up 8 bases and V 5 bases, and 6 bases lay outside the gene matches. The CDR3 reads CASSKRGGLDEQFF. The DNA of the CDR3 is TGTGCCAGCAGCAAGCGGGGGGGCCTGGATGAGCAGTTCTTC.

Judged by abundance, this clone is medium-sized (0.01 to 0.1%). Other DNA variants within this sample encode the same CDR3. The V and J genes are TRBV9 and TRBJ1-1; D unresolved. Germline V lookup: CDR1 SGDLS, CDR2 YYNGEE. The CDR3 is 14 residues long. Trimming left V 0 bases short and J 2 bases short, with 8 bases between. The CDR3 spells CASSVGTGNTEAFF. CDR3 sequence (DNA): TGTGCCAGCAGCGTAGGAACCGGCAACACTGAAGCTTTCTTT.

This chain connects TRBV19 to TRBJ2-7; TRBD1 aligns across 8 bases. V trimming: 7 bases; J trimming: 4 bases; junction bases outside the gene matches: 12. CDR3 length equals 15 residues. Germline V gene data show CDR1 as LNHDA and CDR2 as SQIVND (reference sequence). CDR3 in DNA: TGTGCCAGTACCCCAGGGTCAGGGGGCGGATACGAGCAGTACTTC. Its protein product is CASTPGSGGGYEQYF.

The table lists this clone with a few counts. The chain recombines TRBV4-2 with TRBJ1-1, with TRBD1 identical over 12 bases. Germline CDR1 reads LGHNA; CDR2 reads YNFKEQ. The length of the CDR3 is 16 residues. Losses at the gene ends were 6 bases for V and 3 bases for J; bases not matched to a gene: 8. The CDR3: CASSPGTGGADTEAFF. The CDR3 bases are TGTGCCAGCAGTCCCGGGACAGGGGGCGCAGACACTGAAGCTTTCTTT.

The chain employs TRBV9 and TRBJ2-5; perhaps TRBD1 as D (6 bases). Germline-derived CDR1 and CDR2 are SGDLS and YYNGEE. V was clipped by 3 bases and J by 5 bases, with 11 bases between them. This CDR3 is 13 amino acids long. The DNA of the CDR3 is TGTGCCAGCAGCGGGACAGTTAGGGAGACCCAGTACTTC. Translating it yields CASSGTVRETQYF.

The gene calls are TRBV9 and TRBJ2-3; no reliable D call. The CDR3 has 14 residues. CDR1 is SGDLS and CDR2 is YYNGEE in the germline V gene. V lost 0 bases to trimming and J lost 2 bases, with 7 bases between them. This CDR3 is CASSVELYTDTQYF. The CDR3 DNA reads as TGTGCCAGCAGCGTAGAACTTTACACAGATACGCAGTATTTT.

The chain combines TRBV6-6 with TRBJ2-7, with unresolved D. The CDR3 length is 12 residues. Germline V gene lookup returns CDR1 MNHNY and CDR2 SVGAGI (reference sequence). With 2 bases removed from V and 6 bases from J, the gap between germline ends came to 8 bases. The CDR3 loop reads CASSYVEGEQYF. In DNA form, the CDR3 reads TGTGCCAGCAGTTACGTGGAAGGCGAGCAGTACTTC.

V usage is TRBV11-3 and J usage is TRBJ1-2; 9 bases are shared with TRBD1. Trimming at V came to 1 base and at J to 8 bases, leaving 8 bases not matched to a gene. The CDR3 length is 15 residues. CDR1 SGHNT and CDR2 YENEEA come from the germline V gene. CDR3 in DNA: TGTGCCAGCAGCTTAGGGACAGGGGCCGGGGAAGGCTACACCTTC. Its protein product is CASSLGTGAGEGYTF.

J is TRBJ2-7 and V is TRBV4-3; 8 nucleotides line up with TRBD2. The germline CDR1 and CDR2 sequences are LGHNA and YSLEER. The V and J ends lost 0 bases and 5 bases, in that order; junction bases with no gene match: 6. There are 15 residues in the CDR3. The CDR3 sequence is CASSQDQRESDEQYF. In DNA, the CDR3 is TGCGCCAGCAGCCAAGATCAGCGGGAGAGTGACGAGCAGTACTTC.

The chain is built from TRBV6-5 and TRBJ2-7; TRBD1 is a possible D gene (6 bases). CDR3 length equals 15 residues. Germline V gives CDR1 MNHEY, CDR2 SVGAGI. V dropped 1 base and J dropped 0 bases, with 10 bases sitting between them. The CDR3, as DNA: TGTGCCAGCAGTTACTACCCACAGGGCTCCTACGAGCAGTACTTC. Protein product: CASSYYPQGSYEQYF.

The rearrangement joins TRBV5-6 to TRBJ2-7; no reliable D call. This CDR3 is built from 13 residues. V was pared by 3 bases and J by 0 bases, with 7 bases between. Germline V gene sequence: CDR1 SGHDT, CDR2 YYEEEE. The CDR3 nucleotides are TGTGCCAGCAGCTACATCACCTCCTACGAGCAGTACTTC. This translates into CASSYITSYEQYF.

The chain employs TRBV15 and TRBJ1-1; D possibly corresponds to TRBD1 (5 bases). The CDR3 consists of 13 residues. Between the trimmed V and J ends, which lost 5 bases and 13 bases, there was a span of 20 bases. Germline V gene data show CDR1 as LNHNV and CDR2 as YYDKDF (reference sequence). The CDR3 loop reads CATSAGIGPLGFF. CDR3 nucleotides: TGTGCCACCAGCGCAGGGATTGGTCCCTTGGGTTTCTTT.

The chain recombines TRBV10-3 with TRBJ1-1, with TRBD1 matching over 12 bases. Germline lookup yields CDR1 ENHRY and CDR2 SYGVKD. The length of the CDR3 is 16 residues. Losses at the gene ends were 2 bases for V and 1 base for J; bases not matched to a gene: 2. The CDR3 loop is CAISEPGQGANTEAFF. The CDR3 DNA is TGTGCCATCAGTGAGCCGGGACAGGGGGCGAACACTGAAGCTTTCTTT.

The chain has TRBV9 and TRBJ2-5; 9 bases map to TRBD2. The V segment lost 1 base and the J segment 1 base; nucleotides outside the gene matches: 8. Germline lookup yields CDR1 SGDLS and CDR2 YYNGEE. The CDR3 has 17 residues. In DNA, the CDR3 is TGTGCCAGCAGCGTAAGCGGAGCTAGCGGGGTCCAAGAGACCCAGTACTTC. It is translated as CASSVSGASGVQETQYF. The full variable domain, in which reference TRBV9 and TRBJ2-5 provide the parts outside the CDR3, is DSGVTQTPKHLITATGQRVTLRCSPRSGDLSVYWYQQSLDQGLQFLIQYYNGEERAKGNILERFSAQQFPDLHSELNLSSLELGDSALYFCASSVSGASGVQETQYFGPGTRLLVL.

This chain links TRBV27 with TRBJ2-1, with D maybe TRBD1 (5 bases). V was shortened by 5 bases and J by 2 bases, with 13 bases between the two germline ends. Germline CDR1 and CDR2: MNHEY and SMNVEV (reference sequence). This CDR3 has 15 residues. The CDR3 nucleotides are TGTGCCAGCAGTAGTTTCCCAGGGACCTACAATGAGCAGTTCTTC. It translates to CASSSFPGTYNEQFF.

The chain couples TRBV27 to TRBJ1-6; D gene ambiguous. V lost 3 bases and J 7 bases, leaving 10 bases between the germline ends. The CDR3 length is 14 residues. Germline V gives CDR1 MNHEY, CDR2 SMNVEV (reference sequence). This chain's CDR3 is CASSFPTVNSPLHF. DNA of the CDR3: TGTGCCAGCAGTTTCCCTACAGTGAATTCACCCCTCCACTTT.

This chain uses TRBV15 with TRBJ2-3; unclear D gene. CDR3 length: 14 residues. Trimming shortened V by 0 bases and J by 6 bases, and 10 bases separated the two germline ends. Germline values: CDR1 LNHNV, CDR2 YYDKDF (reference sequence). CDR3 residues: CATSREELGDTQYF. The CDR3 DNA reads as TGTGCCACCAGCAGAGAGGAGCTGGGTGATACGCAGTATTTT.

The rearrangement joins TRBV7-9 to TRBJ2-1, with 8 nucleotides matching TRBD2. V shed 7 bases, J shed 3 bases, and the junction held 8 bases outside the gene matches. CDR1 is SEHNR and CDR2 is FQNEAQ in the germline V gene (reference sequence). The CDR3 extends over 15 amino acids. The CDR3 spells CASTTGRDYYNEQFF. The CDR3 DNA reads TGTGCCAGCACCACCGGGAGGGACTACTACAATGAGCAGTTCTTC.

V gene TRBV19 combines with J gene TRBJ2-3; 7 bases line up with TRBD2. V lost 8 bases, J lost 3 bases, and 5 bases stayed unmatched. Germline CDR1 and CDR2: LNHDA and SQIVND (reference sequence). The CDR3 is 13 amino acids. CDR3 in DNA: TGTGCCAGTGTGCTGCGGGGGACAGATACGCAGTATTTT. Amino acids: CASVLRGTDTQYF.

This clone was seen a handful of times. This chain connects TRBV5-1 to TRBJ2-4; perhaps TRBD1 as D (6 bases). Germline CDR1 reads SGHRS; CDR2 reads YFSETQ. Between the trimmed V and J ends, which lost 1 base and 0 bases, there was a span of 20 bases. This CDR3 contains 19 residues. In DNA form, the CDR3 reads TGCGCCAGCAGCTTGACAGGGTGGGGGTCGGGGCCAGCCAAAAACATTCAGTACTTC. Protein product: CASSLTGWGSGPAKNIQYF.

The V call is TRBV15, the J call TRBJ2-7, with D perhaps being TRBD1 or TRBD2 (5 bases each). Germline CDR1 and CDR2: LNHNV and YYDKDF (reference sequence). This CDR3 is 16 amino acids long. Trimming took off 8 bases at V and 3 bases at J, with 23 bases between the two ends. CDR3 coding DNA: TGTGCCACCTCGCCGGGGTGGCAGGGAATATTCTACGAGCAGTACTTC. It translates to CATSPGWQGIFYEQYF.

The chain combines TRBV7-9 with TRBJ2-7; 7 positions match TRBD2. The germline V gene encodes CDR1 SEHNR and CDR2 FQNEAQ (reference sequence). The CDR3 is made up of 15 amino acids. The V and J ends lost 1 base and 5 bases, in that order; junction bases with no gene match: 8. CDR3 amino acids: CASSLVLAGPHEQYF. The CDR3 DNA reads as TGTGCCAGCAGCTTAGTATTAGCGGGCCCCCACGAGCAGTACTTC.

J is TRBJ1-1 and V is TRBV4-3; 7 bases agree with TRBD1. The germline gives CDR1 LGHNA, CDR2 YSLEER. The CDR3 has 15 residues. V shed 0 bases and J 11 bases; nucleotides not matched to a gene: 12. CDR3 DNA sequence: TGCGCCAGCAGCCAAGACGGGCAGGGGGGGGATTGGGCTTTCTTT. It is translated as CASSQDGQGGDWAFF.

Here the CDR3 DNA reads TGCAGCGTCCCGGGACAGTACACCGGGGAGCTGTTTTTT. Amino acid sequence: CSVPGQYTGELFF. The V and J genes are TRBV29-1 and TRBJ2-2, with TRBD1 matching over 7 bases. The V segment lost 6 bases and the J segment 3 bases; nucleotides outside the gene matches: 4. Germline V lookup: CDR1 SQVTM, CDR2 ANQGSEA. There are 13 residues in the CDR3.

This sequence joins TRBV5-1 and TRBJ2-5, with D possibly being TRBD1 (5 bases). With 1 base removed from V and 2 bases from J, the gap between germline ends came to 15 bases. The CDR3 has 16 amino acids. Germline loops: CDR1 SGHRS, CDR2 YFSETQ. This CDR3 is CASSLRQGMIQETQYF. CDR3 nucleotides: TGCGCCAGCAGCTTGAGGCAGGGCATGATACAAGAGACCCAGTACTTC. Together with reference TRBV5-1 and TRBJ2-5, the CDR3 gives the full variable domain: KAGVTQTPRYLIKTRGQQVTLSCSPISGHRSVSWYQQTPGQGLQFLFEYFSETQRNKGNFPGRFSGRQFSNSRSEMNVSTLELGDSALYLCASSLRQGMIQETQYFGPGTRLLVL.

This clone has just one count. This rearrangement joins TRBV5-8 to TRBJ2-1; 11 bases fit TRBD1. This CDR3 region has 16 residues. CDR1 is SGHTS, CDR2 YDEGEE, per germline. V lost 3 bases and J lost 2; bases outside the gene matches: 4. The CDR3 DNA reads TGTGCCAGCAGCTGGGACAGGGGGGTTCCCTACAATGAGCAGTTCTTC. Its protein is CASSWDRGVPYNEQFF.

The chain employs TRBV5-6 and TRBJ1-2; D is perhaps TRBD1 (5 bases). Trimming took 0 bases from V and 6 from J, leaving 15 bases between them. The germline V gene has CDR1 SGHDT and CDR2 YYEEEE. The CDR3 has 15 amino acids. This chain's CDR3 is CASSLAAGTGHGYTF. The CDR3 DNA reads TGTGCCAGCAGCTTGGCGGCGGGCACAGGACATGGCTACACCTTC.

V and J are TRBV9 and TRBJ1-2; 11 positions match TRBD1. The CDR3 consists of 15 residues. Germline assignment: CDR1 SGDLS and CDR2 YYNGEE. V lost 3 bases to trimming and J lost 5 bases; unmatched junction nucleotides: 6. CDR3 coding DNA: TGTGCCAGCAGCGCCGGACAGGGGGCTGGGTATGGCTACACCTTC. This encodes CASSAGQGAGYGYTF. The full variable domain, with the rest looked up from reference TRBV9 and TRBJ1-2, is DSGVTQTPKHLITATGQRVTLRCSPRSGDLSVYWYQQSLDQGLQFLIQYYNGEERAKGNILERFSAQQFPDLHSELNLSSLELGDSALYFCASSAGQGAGYGYTFGSGTRLTVV.

The J gene is TRBJ2-7, the V gene TRBV4-3; TRBD2 matches at 8 bases. With V trimmed by 0 bases and J by 3 bases, 7 bases remained unmatched. Germline V gene sequence: CDR1 LGHNA, CDR2 YSLEER. The length of the CDR3 is 16 residues. The CDR3 DNA follows: TGCGCCAGCAGCCAAGAACGGACTAGCAGCCGCTACGAGCAGTACTTC. Protein sequence: CASSQERTSSRYEQYF.

The chain uses TRBV9 and TRBJ2-2, with 9 bases identical to TRBD2. J gave up 5 bases and V 4 bases, and 12 bases lay outside the gene matches. The CDR3 length is 17 residues. Germline V gene data show CDR1 as SGDLS and CDR2 as YYNGEE. The DNA for the CDR3 is TGTGCCAGCAGCCCCCGAATAGCGGGAGTTGGGACCGGGGAGCTGTTTTTT. Its protein is CASSPRIAGVGTGELFF.